The present T cell receptor (beta chain) was sequenced within a study of beta chain features in type 1 diabetes. This clone was seen more than once but under ten times. Its cognate antigen is unknown. Points from the study as a whole: Significant though moderate, a shortening of TCRB CDR3s appeared in all four CD4+ subsets of Type 1 diabetes patients. Type 1 diabetes patients had VDJ junctions that carried fewer insertions and more deletions.

What was sequenced were expressed TCRB transcripts, since all of the isolated RNA had been reverse transcribed. The study sequenced naive, central memory and regulatory T cell samples to an average of about 4 million reads. Assay used: immunoSEQ multiplex PCR; TCRdb lists only in-frame clones, some missing. The top ten hold approximately 0.021% of the sample, which has hundreds of thousands of clones, 13% seen once. The sample comprised naive CD4+ T cells from blood. The source is a man aged 18 to 30 with type 1 diabetes.

CDR3 sequence: CASSLTSQRDTEAFF. CDR3 nucleotide sequence: TGTGCCAGCAGCTTAACGAGCCAACGGGACACTGAAGCTTTCTTT. The chain is built from TRBV11-2 and TRBJ1-1; D call uncertain. This CDR3 contains 15 residues. Trimming took 2 bases from V and 3 from J, leaving 13 bases between them. Germline-derived CDR1 and CDR2 are SGHAT and FQNNGV.